A selection of T cell receptor beta chains follows, all from one sample in a study of T cell repertoires in cytomegalovirus infection. TCRdb recomputed calls from the reads with MiXCR, one row per CDR3 protein. The table records a few hundred thousand distinct CDR3 sequences, under 45% of them present only once. No antigen is known for these receptors. The sequencing used cultured PBMCs, collected from culture after CMV antigen stimulation. Receptor source: a human donor in good health (CMV status not recorded). Some clones in this sample may be carry-over from other donors' samples. CDR3s include the opening cysteine and the closing phenylalanine or tryptophan. The order of the fields is CDR3 length, J gene, clone size, V gene, D gene, CDR3 DNA, CDR3 protein. The D gene is left open where the match is weak. A clone size is listed for some rows: how often the clone was seen (once, few, many), or a class if it is expanded.

15,TRBJ1-2,.,TRBV7-2,.,TGTGCCAGCAGCTCACAAGGCCGGATGGCGTATGGCTACACCTTC,CASSSQGRMAYGYTF
12,TRBJ1-1,.,TRBV7-9,.,TGTGCCAGCAGCTTCATGGACACTGAAGCTTTCTTT,CASSFMDTEAFF
12,TRBJ2-5,.,TRBV11-2,.,TGTGCCAGCAGCTTAGCCTTAAGAACCCAGTACTTC,CASSLALRTQYF
16,TRBJ1-5,.,TRBV7-2,.,TGTGCCAGCAGCTACAGTTGGGGGGCTGGAGATCAGCCCCAGCATTTT,CASSYSWGAGDQPQHF
15,TRBJ2-1,few,TRBV7-2,.,TGTGCCAGCAGCCCACCTTCAGGGGCGGGGAGTGAGCAGTTCTTC,CASSPPSGAGSEQFF
14,TRBJ2-7,.,TRBV20-1,TRBD2,TGCAGTGCTGAAGCTAGCGGGGAAACCTACGAGCAGTACTTC,CSAEASGETYEQYF
14,TRBJ1-1,.,TRBV11-3,.,TGTGCCAGCAGCTGGTCTGGCGGGGACACTGAAGCTTTCTTT,CASSWSGGDTEAFF
13,TRBJ1-1,.,TRBV11-2,.,TGTGCCAGCAGCTTAGGTCAGGTGCTTGAAGCTTTCTTT,CASSLGQVLEAFF
15,TRBJ2-7,few,TRBV4-1,.,TGCGCCAGCAGCCAACCCTATAGGGGCTCCTACGAGCAGTACTTC,CASSQPYRGSYEQYF
17,TRBJ2-3,few,TRBV7-9,.,TGTGCCAGCAGCCAGATCCCGGCAGGCACCATCACAGATACGCAGTATTTT,CASSQIPAGTITDTQYF
15,TRBJ2-1,.,TRBV27,TRBD2,TGTGCCAGCAAGCAAGGAGCGGGAGGGGTAAATGAGCAGTTCTTC,CASKQGAGGVNEQFF
14,TRBJ2-3,.,TRBV15,.,TGTGCCACCAGCCCGGGCGGGGATTCAGATACGCAGTATTTT,CATSPGGDSDTQYF
19,TRBJ1-1,once,TRBV19,.,TGTGCCACCACGAGGGCAGGTGGACCTATATTGTTCATGAACACTGAAGCTTTCTTT,CATTRAGGPILFMNTEAFF
11,TRBJ1-1,.,TRBV7-9,.,TGTGCCAGCAGCTCAGCTATTGAAGCTTTCTTT,CASSSAIEAFF
15,TRBJ1-5,.,TRBV12-3/TRBV12-4,.,TGTGCCAGCAGTGACACGGGAGAGGCCAATCAGCCCCAGCATTTT,CASSDTGEANQPQHF
14,TRBJ2-1,.,TRBV11-2,.,TGTGCCAGCAGCTCACTAGTCTCCTACAATGAGCAGTTCTTC,CASSSLVSYNEQFF
16,TRBJ2-1,.,TRBV7-9,TRBD1,TGTGCCAGCAGCTCGTCCGGGACAGGCTTTAACAATGAGCAGTTCTTC,CASSSSGTGFNNEQFF
13,TRBJ2-7,.,TRBV18,.,TGTGCCAGCTCCTCCACCAGGAGCGACGAGCAGTACTTC,CASSSTRSDEQYF
15,TRBJ1-1,few,TRBV2,.,TGTGCCAGCATCCCGAGGGCATCCATGAACACTGAAGCTTTCTTT,CASIPRASMNTEAFF
16,TRBJ2-3,.,TRBV5-1,.,TGCGCCAGCAGCTTGGCCTTACAGGGTCCTACAGATACGCAGTATTTT,CASSLALQGPTDTQYF
15,TRBJ1-5,few,TRBV28,.,TGTGCCAGCATCGCCAGACGGGGAGTCAATCAGCCCCAGCATTTT,CASIARRGVNQPQHF
12,TRBJ2-7,.,TRBV7-2,.,TGTGCCAGCAGCACAGGGCTGGGCGGGCAGTACTTC,CASSTGLGGQYF
16,TRBJ2-4,.,TRBV4-1,.,TGCGCCAGCAGCCAAGATAAGGGTGTATTGGGGCACATTCAGTACTTC,CASSQDKGVLGHIQYF
12,TRBJ1-1,few,TRBV2,.,TGTGCCAGCAGTGAATTAGGGCCTGAAGCTTTCTTT,CASSELGPEAFF
11,TRBJ1-1,.,TRBV12-3/TRBV12-4,.,TGTGCCAACAACTGGGGGGGACAAGCTTTCTTT,CANNWGGQAFF
15,TRBJ1-4,.,TRBV29-1,.,TGCAGCGTCGAAGAATGGGGGGCAACTAATGAAAAACTGTTTTTT,CSVEEWGATNEKLFF
12,TRBJ2-1,many,TRBV7-6,.,TGTGCCAGCAGCTTAGCAGGCGGTGAGCAGTTCTTC,CASSLAGGEQFF
14,TRBJ2-1,.,TRBV19,TRBD1,TGTGCCAGTAGTCATACGGACAGGAAGACTGAGCAGTTCTTC,CASSHTDRKTEQFF
12,TRBJ2-3,.,TRBV12-3/TRBV12-4,.,TGTGCCAGCAGTCCCGACCGAGATACGCAGTATTTT,CASSPDRDTQYF
16,TRBJ1-1,many,TRBV7-8,.,TGTGCCAGCAGCTTACTGACCCCCCGGGGAAACACTGAAGCTTTCTTT,CASSLLTPRGNTEAFF
16,TRBJ1-2,.,TRBV4-1,.,TGCGCCAGCAGCCGCACTGTCCTACAGGGATTTCGTGGCTACACCTTC,CASSRTVLQGFRGYTF